This entry describes one TCR beta chain. Its antigen is not yet known. No clone much larger than this one lies a single base away; base qualities are absent. At the junction V is shortened by 0 bases and J by 0 bases, with 6 bases in between. CDR1 SGHKS and CDR2 YYEKEE were looked up in the germline V gene (reference sequence). Inclusive of the bounding cysteine and phenylalanine, the CDR3 is 15 residues long. The only DNA kept is the CDR3, 45 bases in frame from the first base. The data belong to a study of T-cell reconstitution after alpha-beta-depleted transplantation in children (dated by TCRdb to about 2016). In terms of the full investigation: T-cell immune reconstitution after TCRalphabeta/CD19-depleted allogeneic hematopoietic cell transplantation in children was quantitatively tracked in the study by means of TCR repertoire profiling.

The method behind the library was PCR. The reads were generated on an Illumina HiSeq 2500. Molecular barcoding was employed in the preparation of TCR libraries, with unique molecular identifiers being used to normalize TCRbeta repertoire quantification. TCRdb reprocessed the public reads (quality trimming at Q25 with fastp, clone calling with MiXCR) and kept in-frame beta chains. Rows with one shared CDR3 protein collapse into an entry with the most common genes and DNA. This sample comprises some 500,000 distinct CDR3 sequences, approximately 16% of them detected only once. 2.5% to 3.5% of the sample goes to the ten largest clones.

This material consisted of PBMCs from the stem cell graft donor, taken from the stem cell graft. The receptor chain draws on TRBV5-5 and TRBJ1-4, with the D gene not clear enough to name. The clonotype comes from a human donor who donated a stem cell graft to a child with acute lymphoblastic leukemia. The CDR3 protein is CASSLGVTTNEKLFF. The sequenced DNA: TGTGCCAGCAGCTTGGGAGTTACAACTAATGAAAAACTGTTTTTT.